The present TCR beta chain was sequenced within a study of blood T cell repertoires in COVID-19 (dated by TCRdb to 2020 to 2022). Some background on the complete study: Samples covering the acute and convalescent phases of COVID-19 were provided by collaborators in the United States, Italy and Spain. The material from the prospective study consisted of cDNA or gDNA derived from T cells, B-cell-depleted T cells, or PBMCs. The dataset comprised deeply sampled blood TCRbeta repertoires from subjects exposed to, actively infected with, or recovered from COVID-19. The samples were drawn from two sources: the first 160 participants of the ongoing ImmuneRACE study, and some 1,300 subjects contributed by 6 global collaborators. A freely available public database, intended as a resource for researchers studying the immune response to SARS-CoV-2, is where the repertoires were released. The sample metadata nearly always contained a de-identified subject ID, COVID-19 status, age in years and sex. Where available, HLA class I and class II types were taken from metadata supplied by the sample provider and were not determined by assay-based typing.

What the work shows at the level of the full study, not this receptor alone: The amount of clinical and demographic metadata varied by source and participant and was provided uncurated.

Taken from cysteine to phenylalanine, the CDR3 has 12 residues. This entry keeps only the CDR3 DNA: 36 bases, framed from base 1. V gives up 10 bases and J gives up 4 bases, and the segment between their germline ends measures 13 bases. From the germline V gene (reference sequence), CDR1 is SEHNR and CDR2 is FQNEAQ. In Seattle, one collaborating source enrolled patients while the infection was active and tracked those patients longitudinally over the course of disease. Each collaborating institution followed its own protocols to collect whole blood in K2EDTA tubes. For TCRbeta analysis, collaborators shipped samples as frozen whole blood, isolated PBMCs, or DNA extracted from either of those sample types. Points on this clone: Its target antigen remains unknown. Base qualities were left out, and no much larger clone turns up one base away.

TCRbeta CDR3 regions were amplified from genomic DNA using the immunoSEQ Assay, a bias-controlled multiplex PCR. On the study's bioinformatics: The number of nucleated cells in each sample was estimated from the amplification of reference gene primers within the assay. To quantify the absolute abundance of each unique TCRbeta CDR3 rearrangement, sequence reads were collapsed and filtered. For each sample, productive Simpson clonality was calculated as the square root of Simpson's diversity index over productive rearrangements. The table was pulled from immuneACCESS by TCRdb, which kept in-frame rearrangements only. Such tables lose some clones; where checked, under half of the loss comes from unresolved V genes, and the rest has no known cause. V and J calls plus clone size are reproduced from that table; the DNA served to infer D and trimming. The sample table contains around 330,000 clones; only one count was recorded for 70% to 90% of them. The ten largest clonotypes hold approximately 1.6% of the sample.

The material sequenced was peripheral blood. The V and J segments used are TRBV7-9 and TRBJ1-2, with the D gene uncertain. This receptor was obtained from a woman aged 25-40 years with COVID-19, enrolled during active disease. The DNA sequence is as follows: TGTGCCACCGACCGGGAGGGCTATGGCTACACCTTC. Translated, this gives CATDREGYGYTF.